This T cell receptor beta chain originates from a study of identical twins. General study results and limits: The more abundant beta clonotypes in cord blood had fewer insertions, and memory repertoires did not show this. The authors drew conclusions from cross-sectional statistical analysis rather than following the same donors. Beta out-of-frame sequences displayed a weaker excess of sharing between twins.

Germline trimming cut 0 bases from V and 5 bases from J; bases unmatched to any gene: 7. This CDR3 is built from 15 residues. Germline V CDR1 and CDR2: SGDLS, YYNGEE. With template switching, a universal primer site was added, and the cDNA carried unique molecular identifiers. From the 5' RACE reads, TCRdb called clonotypes with MiXCR, one entry per CDR3 protein. This table holds about 240,000 distinct CDR3 sequences, about 10% found once. This clonotype was counted ten times or more. Its antigen is unidentified. The sample consisted of memory T cells sorted from blood. This TCR derives from a man in his forties or fifties in good health. V is TRBV9 and J is TRBJ2-7; 8 nucleotides agree with TRBD1. Here the CDR3 DNA reads TGTGCCAGCAGCGTAGCTCCAGGGGGCTTCGACGAGCAGTACTTC. This sequence encodes CASSVAPGGFDEQYF.